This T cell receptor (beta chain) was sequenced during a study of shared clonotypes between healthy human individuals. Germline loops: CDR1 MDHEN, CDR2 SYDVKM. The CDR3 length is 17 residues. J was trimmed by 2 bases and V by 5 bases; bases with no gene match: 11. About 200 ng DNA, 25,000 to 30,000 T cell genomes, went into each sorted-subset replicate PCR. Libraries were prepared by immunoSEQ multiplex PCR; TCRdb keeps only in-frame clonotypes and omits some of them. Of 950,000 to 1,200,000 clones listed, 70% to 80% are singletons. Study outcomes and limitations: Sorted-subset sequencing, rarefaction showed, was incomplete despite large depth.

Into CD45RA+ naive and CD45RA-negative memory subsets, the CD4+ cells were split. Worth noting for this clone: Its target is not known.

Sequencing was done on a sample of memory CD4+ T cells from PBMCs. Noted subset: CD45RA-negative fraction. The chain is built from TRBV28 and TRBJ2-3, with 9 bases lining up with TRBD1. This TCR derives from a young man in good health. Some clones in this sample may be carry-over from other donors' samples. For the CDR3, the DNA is TGTGCCAGCAGTCCACACCCCGGGACAGGGTCCACAGATACGCAGTATTTT. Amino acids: CASSPHPGTGSTDTQYF.